The clone carrying this TCR beta chain was detected ten times or more. Its antigen is undetermined. This specimen belongs to a study of Graves' ophthalmopathy and Graves' hyperthyroidism. Study-level findings and limits: The model predicted ophthalmopathy progression with roughly 70% sensitivity and less than 80% specificity.

The germline gives CDR1 ENHRY, CDR2 SYGVKD. Trimming cost V 0 bases and J 7 bases; bases outside gene matches: 11. CDR3 length equals 18 residues. Other autoimmune diseases, uncontrolled infections, pregnancy or lactation led to the exclusion of patients. Orbital computed tomography and thyroid ultrasound, along with TRAb, serum thyroxine and clinical symptoms, underpinned diagnosis. RNA transcripts were the template, and TCR beta CDR3 regions were amplified from them. The first-round RT-PCR employed HTBI primers together with the Qiagen OneStep RT-PCR kit. A multiplex PCR was then performed as the second round. TCRdb reprocessed the multiplex PCR reads with MiXCR, giving one entry per CDR3 protein. This repertoire shows about 1.2 million distinct CDR3 sequences, 35% to 45% found once; its top ten account for around 10%.

The chain joins TRBV10-3 to TRBJ1-6; 8 bases are shared with TRBD1. The clonotype comes from an adult man with Graves' hyperthyroidism. Sequencing used peripheral blood or thyroid tissue (not recorded which). The CDR3 reads CAISESILTWTGNSPLHF. The CDR3 nucleotides read TGTGCCATCAGTGAGTCGATCTTGACTTGGACAGGGAATTCACCCCTCCACTTT.